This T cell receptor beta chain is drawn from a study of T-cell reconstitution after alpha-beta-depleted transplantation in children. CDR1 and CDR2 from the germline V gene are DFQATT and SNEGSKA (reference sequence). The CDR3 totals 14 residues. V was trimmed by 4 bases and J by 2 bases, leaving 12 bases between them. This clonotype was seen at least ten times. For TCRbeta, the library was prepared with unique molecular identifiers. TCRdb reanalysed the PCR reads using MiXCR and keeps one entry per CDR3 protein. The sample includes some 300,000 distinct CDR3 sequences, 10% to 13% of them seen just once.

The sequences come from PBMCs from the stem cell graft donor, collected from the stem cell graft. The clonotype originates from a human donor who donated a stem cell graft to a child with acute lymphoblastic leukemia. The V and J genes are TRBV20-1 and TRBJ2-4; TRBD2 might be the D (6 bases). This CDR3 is CSATPGLSKNIQYF. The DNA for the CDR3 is TGCAGTGCTACCCCGGGACTGTCCAAAAACATTCAGTACTTC.